Below, one T cell receptor (beta chain) is given with its context. Its antigen is as yet unknown. This sample stems from a study of blood T cells in healthy people across ages. The use of a sample-barcoded 5' primer and a J-beta primer mix characterized a second PCR of about 7 to 12 cycles. Each single sample gave us at least 2.5 million CDR3-containing paired-end reads. MiXCR was run by TCRdb on the 5' RACE reads, yielding one entry per CDR3 protein. The sample contains roughly 1,500,000 distinct CDR3 sequences, around 42% of which appear only once. Study results and limitations: TCR beta diversity correlated strongly with naive T cell percentage.

Donor samples were obtained from healthy Caucasian individuals from Russia, aged about 6 to 90. Sequencing used blood. The receptor comes from a woman younger than 35 in good health.

The CDR3 loop is CADRTSGRKGYNEQYF. CDR3 DNA sequence: TGTGCCGACCGGACTAGCGGGAGAAAAGGGTACAATGAGCAGTACTTC. V usage is TRBV12-3 or TRBV12-4 and J usage is TRBJ2-7, with 13 bases lining up with TRBD2. Trimming removed 11 bases from V and 7 bases from J; junction bases left unmatched: 17. The CDR3 length is 16 residues.